Described below is a single T cell receptor beta chain sequence and its context. This clone's antigen is unknown. No much larger clonotype is one base removed from it; base qualities were not supplied. The data derive from a study of blood T cell repertoires in COVID-19 (dated by TCRdb to about 2020). Study-level background: Collaborator samples came from the United States, Italy and Spain and covered acute and convalescent phases of COVID-19. The material from the prospective study consisted of cDNA or gDNA derived from T cells, B-cell-depleted T cells, or PBMCs. Subjects who had been exposed to COVID-19, were actively infected with it, or had recovered from it provided the deeply sampled blood TCRbeta repertoires that made up the dataset. A freely available public database, intended as a resource for researchers studying the immune response to SARS-CoV-2, is where the repertoires were released. The samples were drawn from two sources: the first 160 participants of the ongoing ImmuneRACE study, and 1,200 or so subjects contributed by 6 global collaborators. Sample metadata almost always included a de-identified subject ID, COVID-19 status, age in years and sex. Where HLA class I and class II types were available, the types were taken from metadata supplied by the sample provider, not from assay-based typing.

TCRbeta CDR3 regions were amplified from genomic DNA using the immunoSEQ Assay, a bias-controlled multiplex PCR. In the original analysis: The number of nucleated cells in each sample was estimated from the amplification of reference gene primers within the assay. To quantify the absolute abundance of each unique TCRbeta CDR3 rearrangement, sequence reads were collapsed and filtered. For each sample, productive Simpson clonality was calculated as the square root of Simpson's diversity index over productive rearrangements. What TCRdb holds here is the immuneACCESS table cut down to in-frame rearrangements. Part of the clones is not present; checked against another copy, under half of the missing clones reflect an unresolved V gene, and the others are unexplained. The DNA gave D and trimming, while V, J and clone size come from that table. This sample has 200,000 to 250,000 clones in its table, and about 82% of those were observed once. 4.5% to 6% of the sample comes from the top ten.

One collaborating source in Seattle enrolled patients during active infection and followed them longitudinally through the course of disease. The collaborating institutions used their own protocols to collect whole blood in K2EDTA tubes. Collaborator samples were shipped for TCRbeta analysis as frozen whole blood, isolated PBMCs, or DNA extracted from either sample type. In the germline V gene, CDR1 corresponds to SGDLS and CDR2 to YYNGEE. V is reduced by 5 bases and J by 0 bases, leaving a spacing of 9 bases between them. The CDR3 has 15 amino acids, counting the end cysteine and phenylalanine. Only CDR3 DNA remains: 45 bases, in frame from the first base. What the work shows at the level of the full study, not this receptor alone: The quantity of clinical and demographic metadata differed by source and by participant and was supplied without curation.

This clonotype originated in a man aged 50 to 59 with COVID-19, enrolled during active disease. The specimen sequenced was peripheral blood. This chain is built from TRBV9 and TRBJ2-6; tentative D gene TRBD1, with 5 bases matching. The CDR3 reads CASREGDSGANVLTF. The sequenced DNA: TGTGCCAGCAGGGAAGGGGACTCTGGGGCCAACGTCCTGACTTTC.